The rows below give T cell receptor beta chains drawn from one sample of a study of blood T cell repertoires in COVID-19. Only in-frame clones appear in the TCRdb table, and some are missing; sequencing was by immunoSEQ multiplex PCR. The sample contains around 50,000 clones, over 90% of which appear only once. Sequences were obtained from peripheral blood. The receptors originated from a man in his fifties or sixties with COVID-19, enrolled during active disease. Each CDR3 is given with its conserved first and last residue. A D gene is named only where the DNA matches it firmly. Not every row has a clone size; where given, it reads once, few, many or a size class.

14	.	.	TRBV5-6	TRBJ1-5	CASSLGNLIQPQHF	TGTGCCAGCAGCTTGGGAAACTTGATTCAGCCCCAGCATTTT
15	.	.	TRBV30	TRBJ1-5	CAWSNLINSNQPQHF	TGTGCCTGGAGCAACTTGATAAATAGCAATCAGCCCCAGCATTTT
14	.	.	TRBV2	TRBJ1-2	CASSEAVRINGYTF	TGTGCCAGCAGTGAAGCGGTCAGGATCAATGGCTACACCTTC
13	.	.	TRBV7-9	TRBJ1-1	CASSPPERTEAFF	TGTGCCAGCAGCCCCCCCGAGCGGACTGAAGCTTTCTTT
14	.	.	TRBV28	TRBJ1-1	CASSTPGAATEAFF	TGTGCCAGCAGCACCCCAGGGGCCGCCACTGAAGCTTTCTTT
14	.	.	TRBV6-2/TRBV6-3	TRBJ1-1	CASSYNRGNTEAFF	TGTGCCAGCAGTTATAATCGGGGGAACACTGAAGCTTTCTTT
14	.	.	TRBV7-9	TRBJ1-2	CASSLDSGNYGYTF	TGTGCCAGCAGCTTAGACTCCGGGAATTATGGCTACACCTTC
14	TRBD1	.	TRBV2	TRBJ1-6	CASSVGQGGSPLHF	TGTGCCAGCAGTGTGGGACAGGGTGGATCACCCCTCCACTTT
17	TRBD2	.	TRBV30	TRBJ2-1	CAWSVGGAGGSYNEQFF	TGTGCCTGGAGTGTTGGGGGAGCGGGAGGTAGCTACAATGAGCAGTTCTTC
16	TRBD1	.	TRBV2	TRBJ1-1	CASSGWTGGLRTEAFF	TGTGCCAGCAGTGGTTGGACAGGGGGGCTTAGGACTGAAGCTTTCTTT
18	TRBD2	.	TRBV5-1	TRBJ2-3	CASSQGTSGRAVFDTQYF	TGCGCCAGCAGCCAGGGGACTAGCGGGAGGGCCGTCTTTGATACGCAGTATTTT
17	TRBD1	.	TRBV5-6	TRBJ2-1	CASSFPGQGASYNEQFF	TGTGCCAGCAGCTTCCCGGGACAGGGGGCTTCCTACAATGAGCAGTTCTTC
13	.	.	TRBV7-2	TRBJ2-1	CASSLSQGNEQFF	TGTGCCAGCAGCTTATCCCAGGGCAATGAGCAGTTCTTC
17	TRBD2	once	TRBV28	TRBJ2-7	CASSFPSGRAGRGEQYF	TGTGCCAGCAGTTTCCCCAGCGGGAGGGCCGGTCGGGGAGAGCAGTACTTC
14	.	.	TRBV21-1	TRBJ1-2	CASSKSRGVYGYTF	TGTGCCAGCAGCAAATCGAGAGGCGTCTATGGCTACACCTTC
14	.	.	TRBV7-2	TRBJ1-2	CASSPRVGSYGYTF	TGTGCCAGCAGCCCCAGGGTCGGCAGCTATGGCTACACCTTC
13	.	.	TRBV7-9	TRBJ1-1	CASSLGGGTEAFF	TGTGCCAGCAGCTTGGGCGGGGGGACTGAAGCTTTCTTT
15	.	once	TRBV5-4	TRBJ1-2	CASSKSGREHYGYTF	TGTGCCAGCAGCAAATCAGGGAGGGAGCATTATGGCTACACCTTC
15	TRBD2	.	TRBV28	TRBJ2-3	CASRVAGGPTDTQYF	TGTGCCAGCAGGGTAGCGGGAGGGCCCACAGATACGCAGTATTTT
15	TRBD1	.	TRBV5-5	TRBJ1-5	CASSHERQGTQPQHF	TGTGCCAGCAGCCATGAACGACAGGGGACTCAGCCCCAGCATTTT
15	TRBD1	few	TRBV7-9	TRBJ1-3	CASSPPGQYGNTIYF	TGTGCCAGCAGCCCCCCGGGACAGTATGGAAACACCATATATTTT
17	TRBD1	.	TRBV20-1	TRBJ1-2	CSASPASNLRQGYGYTF	TGCAGTGCTAGTCCCGCGTCCAATTTACGACAGGGATATGGCTACACCTTC
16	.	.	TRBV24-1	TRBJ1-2	CATSDWEDSSNYGYTF	TGTGCCACCAGTGATTGGGAAGACAGCTCTAACTATGGCTACACCTTC
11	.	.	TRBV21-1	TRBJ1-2	CASSKVEGYTF	TGTGCCAGCAGCAAAGTGGAGGGCTACACCTTC
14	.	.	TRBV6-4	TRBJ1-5	CASSELGPKRPQHF	TGTGCCAGCAGTGAACTGGGCCCGAAGAGGCCCCAGCATTTT
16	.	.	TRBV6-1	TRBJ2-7	CASSERGWADSYEQYF	TGTGCCAGCAGTGAAAGGGGATGGGCTGATTCCTACGAGCAGTACTTC
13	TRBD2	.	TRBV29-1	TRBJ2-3	CSVDLGRADTQYF	TGCAGCGTTGATTTGGGGAGGGCAGATACGCAGTATTTT
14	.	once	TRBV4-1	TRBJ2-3	CASSQEGVADTQYF	TGCGCCAGCAGCCAAGAGGGAGTTGCAGATACGCAGTATTTT
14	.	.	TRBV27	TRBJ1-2	CASSFLPANYGYTF	TGTGCCAGCAGTTTCCTCCCAGCTAACTATGGCTACACCTTC